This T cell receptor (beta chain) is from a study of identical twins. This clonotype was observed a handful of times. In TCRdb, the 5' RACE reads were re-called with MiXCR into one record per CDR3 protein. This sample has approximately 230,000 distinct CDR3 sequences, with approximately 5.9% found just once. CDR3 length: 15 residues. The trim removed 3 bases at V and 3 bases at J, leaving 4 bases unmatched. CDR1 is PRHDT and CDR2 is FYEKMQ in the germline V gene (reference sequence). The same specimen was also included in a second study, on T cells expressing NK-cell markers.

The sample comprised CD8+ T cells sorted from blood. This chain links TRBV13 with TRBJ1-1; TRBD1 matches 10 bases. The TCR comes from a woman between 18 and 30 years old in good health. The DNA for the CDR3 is TGTGCCAGCAGCTTTTGGACAGGGGGGGACACTGAAGCTTTCTTT. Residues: CASSFWTGGDTEAFF.